The next 13 T cell receptor beta chains were all read from a single sample in a study of cytomegalovirus exposure and HLA in healthy donors. PCR was performed using 60 Vbeta and 13 Jbeta primers. Sequenced by immunoSEQ multiplex PCR; TCRdb stores in-frame clones only, minus some. The top ten hold roughly 8.8% of the sample, which has 150,000 or so clones, roughly 85% seen once. Sample: PBMCs. The receptors stem from a man between 18 and 35 years old in good health and CMV-seropositive.

This clone has a handful of counts. The CDR3 coding sequence is TGTGCCAGCAGCCCGGGGAGCGGGGGCTCCTACGAGCAGTACTTC. Protein product: CASSPGSGGSYEQYF. The rearrangement joins TRBV7-3 to TRBJ2-7; 8 positions match TRBD2. J gave up 0 bases and V 5 bases, and 6 bases lay outside the gene matches. Germline V CDR1 and CDR2: SGHTA, FQGTGA. The CDR3 is made up of 15 amino acids.

The rearrangement joins TRBV14 to TRBJ1-2; weak D call: TRBD1 (5 bases). Trimming shortened V by 0 bases and J by 2 bases, and 10 bases separated the two germline ends. This CDR3 contains 15 residues. From germline, CDR1 is SGHDN and CDR2 FVKESK. The CDR3 DNA is TGTGCCAGCAGCCAAGACCAGGGATTCAACTATGGCTACACCTTC. Its translation: CASSQDQGFNYGYTF.

This clone was counted a few times. The V call is TRBV18, the J call TRBJ1-1; 7 nucleotides line up with TRBD1. The germline V gene has CDR1 KGHSH and CDR2 LQKENI. V shed 3 bases, J shed 1 base, and the junction held 8 bases outside the gene matches. CDR3 length: 16 residues. The chain's CDR3 is CASSPLTGPSNTEAFF. In DNA form, the CDR3 reads TGTGCCAGCTCACCTCTGACAGGGCCCTCGAACACTGAAGCTTTCTTT.

J is TRBJ2-3 and V is TRBV7-3; 9 nucleotides line up with TRBD1. The CDR3 covers 14 residues. The V and J ends lost 5 bases and 5 bases, in that order; junction bases with no gene match: 5. The V gene's germline CDR1 is SGHTA and CDR2 FQGTGA. The DNA of the CDR3 is TGTGCCAGCAGCAATAGACAGGGGGGAGATACGCAGTATTTT. Residues: CASSNRQGGDTQYF.

The V and J genes are TRBV15 and TRBJ1-5; 9 positions agree with TRBD1. Germline lookup yields CDR1 LNHNV and CDR2 YYDKDF (reference sequence). CDR3 length equals 17 residues. V lost 4 bases to trimming and J lost 4 bases; unmatched junction nucleotides: 11. This chain's CDR3 is CATSISGTGFGNQPQHF. DNA for the CDR3: TGTGCCACCAGCATATCGGGGACAGGGTTTGGAAATCAGCCCCAGCATTTT.

The CDR3 loop reads CASSPGRGRYGYTF. In DNA, the CDR3 is TGTGCCAGCAGCCCCGGGCGGGGTCGTTATGGCTACACCTTC. The rearrangement links TRBV7-8 to TRBJ1-2, with D unresolved. CDR1 is SGHVS, CDR2 FQNEAQ, per germline. The CDR3 extends over 14 amino acids. The V end was cut by 5 bases, the J end by 5 bases, with 15 bases between.

V and J are TRBV2 and TRBJ1-5; 8 bases align to TRBD1. Germline CDR1 SNHLY, CDR2 FYNNEI. This CDR3 has 15 residues. The junction had 9 bases not matched to a gene; V was cut back by 5 bases and J by 6 bases. CDR3 sequence: CASSPTGAQSQPQHF. The CDR3 nucleotides read TGTGCCAGCAGTCCGACAGGGGCCCAAAGTCAGCCCCAGCATTTT.

The chain is built from TRBV10-1 and TRBJ1-3, with a possible D match to TRBD1 (5 bases). Trimming took off 10 bases at V and 3 bases at J, with 13 bases between the two ends. CDR1 is WNHNN and CDR2 is SYGVQD in the germline V gene (reference sequence). This CDR3 comprises 13 residues. This CDR3 is CATSTRDGNTIYF. In DNA form, the CDR3 reads TGCGCCACTTCAACCAGGGATGGAAACACCATATATTTT.

The rearrangement joins TRBV6-6 to TRBJ2-7; D is perhaps TRBD1 (6 bases). The CDR3 sequence is 15 residues long. The ends were cut back, 1 base at V and 1 base at J, with 11 bases in the middle. CDR1 and CDR2 (germline): MNHNY, SVGAGI (reference sequence). The CDR3 sequence is CASSYYRDTSYEQYF. The CDR3 bases are TGTGCCAGCAGTTACTATCGGGACACTTCCTACGAGCAGTACTTC.

V usage is TRBV18 and J usage is TRBJ1-2; TRBD1 matches at 8 bases. The CDR3 extends over 15 amino acids. Germline assignment: CDR1 KGHSH and CDR2 LQKENI. Trimming took 1 base from V and 4 from J; bases not matched to a gene: 5. CDR3 in amino acids: CASSPQTGAPYGYTF. Written as DNA, the CDR3 is TGTGCCAGCTCACCACAGACAGGGGCCCCCTATGGCTACACCTTC.

The V and J genes are TRBV5-6 and TRBJ1-2, with 10 positions matching TRBD1. After removal of 0 bases from V and 5 bases from J, the junction contained 7 bases not matched to a gene. CDR1 is SGHDT, CDR2 YYEEEE, per germline. This CDR3 is 16 amino acids long. CDR3 sequence: CASSLVTRTGGYGYTF. The CDR3 region has the DNA TGTGCCAGCAGCTTGGTGACACGGACAGGGGGGTATGGCTACACCTTC.

This clone was counted a single time. This sequence joins TRBV10-1 and TRBJ2-5; D is perhaps TRBD1 (5 bases). Germline values: CDR1 WNHNN, CDR2 SYGVQD (reference sequence). Trimming left V 8 bases short and J 5 bases short, with 21 bases between. This CDR3 is 15 amino acids long. For the CDR3, the DNA is TGCGCCAGCGCCCCGTCGCTGTCAGGGCTGGAGACCCAGTACTTC. Protein product: CASAPSLSGLETQYF.

V is TRBV7-3 and J is TRBJ2-3, with TRBD2 as a possible D gene (5 bases). The CDR3 loop spans 15 amino acids. Germline CDR1 SGHTA, CDR2 FQGTGA. Trimming removed 1 base at V and 4 bases at J, with 12 bases between. The CDR3 coding sequence is TGTGCCAGCAGCTTAAACAGCGGCCCCGCAGATACGCAGTATTTT. Its protein is CASSLNSGPADTQYF.